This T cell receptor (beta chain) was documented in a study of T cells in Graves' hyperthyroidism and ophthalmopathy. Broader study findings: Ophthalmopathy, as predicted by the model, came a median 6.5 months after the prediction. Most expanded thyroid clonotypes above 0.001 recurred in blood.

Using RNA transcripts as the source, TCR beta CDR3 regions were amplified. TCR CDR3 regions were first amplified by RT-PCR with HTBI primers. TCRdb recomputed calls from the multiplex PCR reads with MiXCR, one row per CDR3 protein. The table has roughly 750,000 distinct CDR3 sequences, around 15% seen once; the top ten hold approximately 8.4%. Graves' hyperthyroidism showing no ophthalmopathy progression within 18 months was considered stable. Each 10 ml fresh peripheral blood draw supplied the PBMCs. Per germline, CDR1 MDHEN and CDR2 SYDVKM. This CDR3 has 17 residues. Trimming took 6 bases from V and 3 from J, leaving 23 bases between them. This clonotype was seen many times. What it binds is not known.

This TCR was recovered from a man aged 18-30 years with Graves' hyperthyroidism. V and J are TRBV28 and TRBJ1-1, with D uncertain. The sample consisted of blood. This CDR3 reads CASRLSETDRWDTEAFF. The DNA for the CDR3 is TGTGCCAGCAGACTAAGTGAAACAGACCGTTGGGACACTGAAGCTTTCTTT.